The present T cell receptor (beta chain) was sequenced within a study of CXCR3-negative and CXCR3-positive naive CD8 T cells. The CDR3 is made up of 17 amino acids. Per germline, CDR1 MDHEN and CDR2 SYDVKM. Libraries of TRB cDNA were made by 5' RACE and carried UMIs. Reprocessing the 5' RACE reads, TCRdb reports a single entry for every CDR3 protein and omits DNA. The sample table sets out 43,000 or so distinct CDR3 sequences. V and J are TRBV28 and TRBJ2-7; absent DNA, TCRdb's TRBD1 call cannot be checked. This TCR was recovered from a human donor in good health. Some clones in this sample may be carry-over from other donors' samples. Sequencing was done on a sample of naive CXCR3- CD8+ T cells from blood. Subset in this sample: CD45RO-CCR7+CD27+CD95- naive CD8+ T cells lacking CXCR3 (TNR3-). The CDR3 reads CASSRRGSGASWYEQYF.